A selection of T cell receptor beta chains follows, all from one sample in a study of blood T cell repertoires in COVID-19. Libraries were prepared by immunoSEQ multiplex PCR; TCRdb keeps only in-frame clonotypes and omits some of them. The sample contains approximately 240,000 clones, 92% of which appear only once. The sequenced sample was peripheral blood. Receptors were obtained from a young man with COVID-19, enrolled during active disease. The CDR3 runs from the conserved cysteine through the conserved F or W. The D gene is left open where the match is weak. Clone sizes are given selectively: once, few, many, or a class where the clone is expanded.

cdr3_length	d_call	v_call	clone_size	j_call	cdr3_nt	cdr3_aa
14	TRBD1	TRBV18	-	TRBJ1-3	TGTGCCAGCTCACCGACAGGGAACGGGAACACCATATATTTT	CASSPTGNGNTIYF
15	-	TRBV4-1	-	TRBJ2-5	TGCGCCAGCAGCCAAGAATTCCAAGCCCAAGAGACCCAGTACTTC	CASSQEFQAQETQYF
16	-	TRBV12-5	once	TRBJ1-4	TGTGCTAGTGGTTTGGGCCGCCGGGCAACTAATGAAAAACTGTTTTTT	CASGLGRRATNEKLFF
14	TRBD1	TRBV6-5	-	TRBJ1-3	TGTGCCAGCAGCTTCGACAGGGGGCCAAACACCATATATTTT	CASSFDRGPNTIYF
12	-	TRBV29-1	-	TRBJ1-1	TGCAGCGTTCTAAACCTGAACACTGAAGCTTTCTTT	CSVLNLNTEAFF
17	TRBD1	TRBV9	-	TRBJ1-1	TGTGCCAGCAGCGTAGAAGGCAGGGGGTACGGGAACACTGAAGCTTTCTTT	CASSVEGRGYGNTEAFF
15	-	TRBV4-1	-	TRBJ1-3	TGCGCCAGCAGCCACGATACAGGCTCTGGAAACACCATATATTTT	CASSHDTGSGNTIYF
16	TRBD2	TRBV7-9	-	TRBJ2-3	TGTGCCAGCAGCTCGACTAGCGGGGATTTCACAGATACGCAGTATTTT	CASSSTSGDFTDTQYF
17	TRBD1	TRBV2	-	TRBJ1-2	TGTGCCAGCAGTGAAGTAGGAGGGACAGGGTTGCACTATGGCTACACCTTC	CASSEVGGTGLHYGYTF
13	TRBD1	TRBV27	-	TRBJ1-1	TGTGCCAGCAGGGGACAGTTGAACACTGAAGCTTTCTTT	CASRGQLNTEAFF
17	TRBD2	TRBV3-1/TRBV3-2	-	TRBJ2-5	TGTGCCAGCAGCGAAATACCACTAGCGGGGGGGCTGAAGACCCAGTACTTC	CASSEIPLAGGLKTQYF
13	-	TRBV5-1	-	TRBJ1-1	TGCGCCAGCAGTCTAACAGGGACTAATGAAGCTTTCTTT	CASSLTGTNEAFF
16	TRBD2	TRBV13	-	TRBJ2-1	TGTGCCAGCAGCTTAAGGGGCGGGGGGCTCGGCAATGAGCAGTTCTTC	CASSLRGGGLGNEQFF
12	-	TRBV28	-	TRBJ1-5	TGTGCCAGCAGTTTCCCCGTCCAGCCCCAGCATTTT	CASSFPVQPQHF
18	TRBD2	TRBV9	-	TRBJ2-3	TGTGCCAGCAGCGTAGCTCGTGAGCGGGGCCTACCCACAGATACGCAGTATTTT	CASSVARERGLPTDTQYF
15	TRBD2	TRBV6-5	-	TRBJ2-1	TGTGCCAGCAGACCTCGGCCTAGCGGATTCAATGAGCAGTTCTTC	CASRPRPSGFNEQFF